These 22 T cell receptor beta chains originate from one sample sequenced in a study of OX40 agonist ivuxolimab in advanced cancers. To prepare the library, the immunoSEQ multiplex PCR assay was applied. The immuneACCESS repertoire file appears here via TCRdb, limited to in-frame rearrangements. These files lack a portion of the clones; in checked studies, under half of the deficit traces to unresolved V genes, and the cause of the others is not known. Counted in this sample were 100,000 or so clones; about nine tenths of them appeared once. Jointly, the top ten make up around 6% of the sample. Sequencing was performed on CD4+ or CD8+ T cells sorted from blood, taken in a trial of the OX40 agonist ivuxolimab. The receptors stem from an adult with an advanced solid tumor such as melanoma, head and neck, liver or kidney cancer.

The CDR3 bases are TGTGCCAGCAGCTTAGGACAGGGAGGTCAGCCCCAGCATTTT. Its protein is CASSLGQGGQPQHF. The chain links TRBV7-9 to TRBJ1-5; 7 nucleotides align to TRBD1. The germline gives CDR1 SEHNR, CDR2 FQNEAQ (reference sequence). The CDR3 runs 14 residues. V lost 1 base and J lost 6; bases outside the gene matches: 3. The complete variable domain, with remaining parts taken from reference TRBV7-9 and TRBJ1-5, reads DTGVSQNPRHKITKRGQNVTFRCDPISEHNRLYWYRQTLGQGPEFLTYFQNEAQLEKSRLLSDRFSAERPKGSFSTLEIQRTEQGDSAMYLCASSLGQGGQPQHFGDGTRLSIL.

This clone was detected once. The chain couples TRBV18 to TRBJ2-7; no reliable D call. The germline V gene encodes CDR1 KGHSH and CDR2 LQKENI. The CDR3 totals 14 residues. The V and J ends lost 6 bases and 7 bases respectively, with 19 bases between them. The CDR3: CASSPASPTTEQYF. CDR3 nucleotide sequence: TGTGCCAGCTCCCCGGCGTCCCCTACGACGGAGCAGTACTTC.

This rearrangement joins TRBV7-3 to TRBJ2-3; D gene unclear. The CDR3 extends over 14 amino acids. V lost 4 bases and J 0 bases, leaving 8 bases between the germline ends. Germline V lookup: CDR1 SGHTA, CDR2 FQGTGA. This CDR3 is CASSSGASTDTQYF. In nucleotides, the CDR3 is TGTGCCAGCAGCTCGGGTGCTAGCACAGATACGCAGTATTTT.

This clone came up many times. The genes are TRBV9 and TRBJ2-3; a weak D match, TRBD1 (7 bases). Germline CDR1 and CDR2: SGDLS and YYNGEE. The CDR3 covers 18 residues. Trimming took off 0 bases at V and 0 bases at J, with 17 bases between the two ends. CDR3 protein: CASSVGDSTGTSTDTQYF. The CDR3 coding sequence is TGTGCCAGCAGCGTAGGGGACTCGACAGGGACTAGCACAGATACGCAGTATTTT.

The CDR3 is CASSLEDRDTQYF. CDR3 in DNA: TGCGCCAGCAGCTTGGAGGATAGAGATACGCAGTATTTT. This chain links TRBV5-1 with TRBJ2-3; D is ambiguous. Deletions cut 0 bases from V and 5 bases from J, with 7 bases between. The CDR3 is 13 residues long. Germline CDR1 SGHRS, CDR2 YFSETQ.

This sequence joins TRBV5-8 and TRBJ1-2, with D tentatively TRBD1 (6 bases). The CDR3 loop spans 14 amino acids. CDR1 and CDR2 from the germline V gene are SGHTS and YDEGEE. Trimming removed 4 bases at V and 8 bases at J, with 18 bases between. The CDR3 coding sequence is TGTGCCAGCAGCAGGCCCCAGGGGCACTCCGGCTACACCTTC. Its protein product is CASSRPQGHSGYTF.

The rearrangement links TRBV19 to TRBJ2-7; D remains unclear. Per the germline V gene, CDR1 is LNHDA and CDR2 is SQIVND (reference sequence). The V end lost 3 bases, the J end lost 5 bases, and 17 bases lay between the germline ends. The CDR3 sequence is 15 residues long. The DNA of the CDR3 is TGTGCCAGTAGTATTAGCCGGACCTATGGGAACGAGCAGTACTTC. This sequence encodes CASSISRTYGNEQYF.

The CDR3 loop is CASSQSPRDRGRTPYEQYF. The CDR3 DNA reads TGCGCCAGCAGCCAATCTCCCCGGGACAGGGGGCGGACGCCATACGAGCAGTACTTC. This rearrangement joins TRBV4-1 to TRBJ2-7; TRBD1 agrees at 12 bases. The CDR3 has 19 residues. The V segment lost 2 bases and the J segment 4 bases; nucleotides outside the gene matches: 15. Germline V CDR1 and CDR2: MGHRA, YSYEKL.

This rearrangement joins TRBV5-4 to TRBJ2-5, with D perhaps being TRBD1 or TRBD2 (5 bases each). The CDR3 contains 12 residues. The ends were cut back, 7 bases at V and 3 bases at J, with 10 bases in the middle. Germline V lookup: CDR1 SGHNT, CDR2 YYREEE (reference sequence). CDR3 loop: CASGGPEETQYF. CDR3 coding DNA: TGTGCCAGCGGGGGACCCGAAGAGACCCAGTACTTC.

This clone was found a few times. V usage is TRBV15 and J usage is TRBJ2-5; 8 bases fit TRBD1. The germline V gene has CDR1 LNHNV and CDR2 YYDKDF (reference sequence). The length of the CDR3 is 16 residues. V trimming: 4 bases; J trimming: 2 bases; junction bases outside the gene matches: 9. This CDR3 reads CATSIGVRQGQETQYF. Here the CDR3 DNA reads TGTGCCACCAGCATAGGTGTCCGACAGGGGCAAGAGACCCAGTACTTC.

The sample holds one count of this clone. The chain is built from TRBV7-9 and TRBJ2-1; D gene uncertain. The CDR3 contains 19 residues. Deletions cut 5 bases from V and 0 bases from J, with 23 bases between. The V gene's germline CDR1 is SEHNR and CDR2 FQNEAQ (reference sequence). The CDR3: CASSPPARPQLSSYNEQFF. The CDR3 DNA reads as TGTGCCAGCAGCCCCCCCGCCCGGCCACAGCTGAGCTCCTACAATGAGCAGTTCTTC.

V usage is TRBV7-9 and J usage is TRBJ2-1; the D is unclear. The CDR3 is 13 amino acids. Germline V gene data show CDR1 as SEHNR and CDR2 as FQNEAQ (reference sequence). V lost 2 bases to trimming and J lost 6 bases, with 8 bases between them. DNA of the CDR3: TGTGCCAGCAGCTTACTTAGAAGCAATGAGCAGTTCTTC. It codes for CASSLLRSNEQFF.

The rearrangement links TRBV21-1 to TRBJ1-1; the DNA was not compared with TRBD1, the D call given in the table. TRBV21-1 is deemed a pseudogene. This CDR3 region has 15 residues. The CDR3 reads CASSSQGARDTEAFF. CDR3 nucleotide sequence: TGTGCCAGCTCTTCACAGGGGGCACGGGACACTGAAGCTTTCTTT.

The rearrangement links TRBV6-5 to TRBJ1-3, with a possible D match to TRBD1 (6 bases). The CDR3 sequence is 15 residues long. Germline V gives CDR1 MNHEY, CDR2 SVGAGI. Trimming left V 5 bases short and J 0 bases short, with 11 bases between. This CDR3 is CASSPDRSSGNTIYF. DNA of the CDR3: TGTGCCAGCAGTCCCGACAGGAGCTCTGGAAACACCATATATTTT.

The V gene is TRBV6-6, the J gene TRBJ2-1; the D gene could be TRBD1 or TRBD2 (5 bases each). V was cut by 6 bases and J by 5 bases, with 17 bases left in between. CDR3 length: 15 amino acids. Germline V gene lookup returns CDR1 MNHNY and CDR2 SVGAGI (reference sequence). The CDR3 nucleotides read TGTGCCAGCAGGACGCGTGGGCAGGGAGACAATGAGCAGTTCTTC. This codes for CASRTRGQGDNEQFF.

The chain carries TRBV27 and TRBJ1-2, with 7 positions matching TRBD1. The CDR3 runs 14 residues. In germline, CDR1 is MNHEY, CDR2 SMNVEV (reference sequence). Losses at the gene ends were 2 bases for V and 4 bases for J; bases not matched to a gene: 4. The CDR3 bases are TGTGCCAGCAGTTTACGACAGGGACTCTATGGCTACACCTTC. It yields the protein CASSLRQGLYGYTF.

This chain connects TRBV6-5 to TRBJ2-1, with TRBD2 matching 9 bases. J lost 14 bases, V lost 0 bases, and 14 bases had no gene match. Germline-derived CDR1 and CDR2 are MNHEY and SVGAGI. This CDR3 has 16 amino acids. This CDR3 is CASSYSHIRSGGQEFF. DNA for the CDR3: TGTGCCAGCAGTTACTCGCATATACGAAGCGGGGGGCAGGAGTTCTTC.

V usage is TRBV18 and J usage is TRBJ1-1; D uncertain. The ends were cut back, 11 bases at V and 0 bases at J, with 13 bases in the middle. From germline, CDR1 is KGHSH and CDR2 LQKENI. This CDR3 is built from 13 residues. DNA for the CDR3: TGTGCCGGAGGATTAGGCTTGAACACTGAAGCTTTCTTT. This translates into CAGGLGLNTEAFF.

This clone was counted between two and nine times. Additional DNA sequences in this sample encode the identical CDR3. The chain combines TRBV4-2 with TRBJ2-7; D remains unclear. The ends were cut back, 1 base at V and 0 bases at J, with 4 bases in the middle. In germline, CDR1 is LGHNA, CDR2 YNFKEQ. The CDR3 totals 13 residues. The CDR3 is CASSQGSSYEQYF. The CDR3 DNA reads as TGTGCCAGCAGCCAAGGGAGCTCCTACGAGCAGTACTTC.

The chain is built from TRBV19 and TRBJ1-5; possibly TRBD1 for D (5 bases). The length of the CDR3 is 13 residues. CDR1 LNHDA and CDR2 SQIVND come from the germline V gene (reference sequence). With 7 bases removed from V and 3 bases from J, the gap between germline ends came to 10 bases. CDR3 loop: CASTRGYNQPQHF. The CDR3 DNA follows: TGTGCCAGTACTCGGGGGTACAATCAGCCCCAGCATTTT.

The CDR3 here is CASSLRDNYNQPQHF. CDR3 DNA: TGTGCCAGCAGCCTCCGGGACAACTACAATCAGCCCCAGCATTTT. This chain uses TRBV2 with TRBJ1-5, with D possibly TRBD1 on 6 matching bases. Germline V gene sequence: CDR1 SNHLY, CDR2 FYNNEI. Trimming pared 6 bases from V and 3 bases from J, leaving 15 bases between. The CDR3 is made up of 15 amino acids.

This rearrangement joins TRBV19 to TRBJ1-5; TRBD1 is a possible D gene (6 bases). Germline CDR1 reads LNHDA; CDR2 reads SQIVND (reference sequence). Trimming took off 4 bases at V and 4 bases at J, with 11 bases between the two ends. The CDR3 extends over 14 amino acids. The CDR3 coding sequence is TGTGCCAGTAGTAACACAGGGTGGAATCAGCCCCAGCATTTT. This codes for CASSNTGWNQPQHF.